This TCR beta chain originates from a study of OX40 agonist ivuxolimab in advanced cancers. On the study more broadly: While on treatment, patients had intravenous ivuxolimab at 0.01 to 10 mg/kg every 2 weeks. Of mixed ages from about 20 to 85 and averaging about 56 years, the group was almost 85% male. The study reported partial responses in three patients: one hepatocellular carcinoma, two cutaneous melanoma.

Trimming stripped 0 bases from V and 3 bases from J, with 10 bases between. CDR3 length equals 14 residues. In germline, CDR1 is SGDLS, CDR2 YYNGEE. The study, taken as a whole, reports: Specificity for antigen went undetermined in the expanded peripheral T cells.

Produced via immunoSEQ multiplex PCR; TCRdb's table is partial and in-frame only. Of roughly 12,000 clones detected, 80% to 95% appear once; the ten largest clones hold around 75%. This clone was picked up a small number of times. Its antigen is unknown. The material sequenced was CD4+ or CD8+ T cells sorted from blood, taken in a trial of the OX40 agonist ivuxolimab. The receptor was isolated from an adult with an advanced solid tumor such as melanoma, head and neck, liver or kidney cancer. This rearrangement joins TRBV9 to TRBJ2-7, with no clear D. CDR3 sequence: CASSVEGNFYEQYF. CDR3 sequence (DNA): TGTGCCAGCAGCGTAGAAGGGAACTTCTACGAGCAGTACTTC. The full variable domain, in which reference TRBV9 and TRBJ2-7 provide the parts outside the CDR3, is DSGVTQTPKHLITATGQRVTLRCSPRSGDLSVYWYQQSLDQGLQFLIQYYNGEERAKGNILERFSAQQFPDLHSELNLSSLELGDSALYFCASSVEGNFYEQYFGPGTRLTVT.